This is a list of T cell receptor beta chains from one sample in a study of T cells in Graves' hyperthyroidism and ophthalmopathy. TCRdb re-derived calls from the multiplex PCR reads in MiXCR, one entry per CDR3 protein. The sample lists about 740,000 distinct CDR3 sequences; 12% to 15% were seen once. Source material: blood. The receptors stem from a woman between 18 and 30 years old with Graves' hyperthyroidism. CDR3s include the opening cysteine and the closing phenylalanine or tryptophan. A D gene is named only where the DNA matches it firmly. The size of a clone is reported for some rows only, either as once, few or many, or as a class for expanded clones.

D	V	size	J	CDR3	DNA
-	TRBV6-1	-	TRBJ1-1	CASRNGGAKADFGAFF	TGTGCCAGCAGGAATGGGGGGGCGAAGGCAGATTTCGGAGCTTTCTTT
TRBD2	TRBV20-1	many	TRBJ2-3	CSATEWQVAGTDTQYF	TGCAGTGCCACCGAATGGCAGGTAGCGGGAACAGATACGCAGTATTTT
-	TRBV3-1	many	TRBJ2-1	CASSIRVGLEQFF	TGTGCCAGCAGCATCAGGGTGGGGTTGGAGCAGTTCTTC
-	TRBV10-3	few	TRBJ2-5	CAISGAGAEGTQYF	TGTGCCATCAGTGGGGCAGGGGCGGAGGGGACCCAGTACTTC
-	TRBV2	-	TRBJ1-2	CASSDGVGYTF	TGTGCCAGCAGTGATGGGGTCGGCTACACCTTC
-	TRBV5-1	many	TRBJ2-1	CASSLYVGGNEQFF	TGCGCCAGCAGCTTGTACGTGGGGGGAAATGAGCAGTTCTTC
-	TRBV7-2	many	TRBJ2-7	CASSSPGRKEQYF	TGTGCCAGCAGCTCTCCGGGACGCAAGGAGCAGTACTTC
TRBD2	TRBV2	many	TRBJ2-3	CASRRLAGEAADTQYF	TGTGCCAGCAGGAGACTAGCGGGAGAAGCAGCAGATACGCAGTATTTT
-	TRBV7-2	few	TRBJ2-7	CASSLPPSREQYF	TGTGCCAGCAGCTTACCCCCCTCCCGGGAGCAGTACTTC
TRBD1	TRBV28	many	TRBJ2-7	CASRGTGALGLQYF	TGTGCCAGCAGGGGGACAGGGGCCCTCGGTCTGCAGTACTTC
-	TRBV6-1	many	TRBJ1-1	CATLSGGAGFTEAFF	TGTGCCACCCTTAGCGGGGGCGCGGGATTTACTGAAGCTTTCTTT
-	TRBV19	many	TRBJ1-6	CASSSSARFSYNSPLHF	TGTGCCAGTAGTTCTTCGGCGCGGTTCTCCTATAATTCACCCCTCCACTTT
-	TRBV2	many	TRBJ2-7	CAAAERVYEQYF	TGTGCCGCAGCGGAAAGAGTATACGAGCAGTACTTC
-	TRBV12-3/TRBV12-4	few	TRBJ2-1	CASLYHARGSRGEQFF	TGTGCCAGCCTTTATCACGCGAGAGGCTCCCGTGGTGAGCAGTTCTTC
-	TRBV12-3/TRBV12-4	many	TRBJ1-1	CASSLYGPEDTEAFF	TGTGCCAGCAGTTTATACGGCCCGGAGGACACTGAAGCTTTCTTT
TRBD1	TRBV7-6	many	TRBJ2-1	CASSLDAGGWNEQFF	TGTGCCAGCAGCTTAGATGCAGGGGGCTGGAATGAGCAGTTCTTC
-	TRBV11-2	many	TRBJ1-1	CASRQDYRGTEAFF	TGTGCCAGCAGACAGGATTATAGAGGGACTGAAGCTTTCTTT
TRBD1	TRBV9	-	TRBJ2-1	CASGGQGRHEQFF	TGTGCCAGCGGCGGACAGGGGAGGCATGAGCAGTTCTTC
-	TRBV19	few	TRBJ1-5	CASSIDPVTSNQPQHF	TGTGCCAGTAGTATAGATCCTGTTACGAGCAATCAGCCCCAGCATTTT
-	TRBV7-2	few	TRBJ1-6	CASSLVGSSHSPLHF	TGTGCCAGCAGCTTAGTCGGCAGCAGTCATTCACCCCTCCACTTT
TRBD1	TRBV18	many	TRBJ1-2	CASSQQGADYGYTF	TGTGCCAGCTCGCAACAGGGGGCTGACTATGGCTACACCTTC
TRBD2	TRBV6-5	many	TRBJ2-2	CASSYSTSGNTGELFF	TGTGCCAGCAGTTACTCTACTAGCGGAAACACCGGGGAGCTGTTTTTT
-	TRBV6-9	many	TRBJ1-4	CASSYGNEKLFF	TGTGCCAGCAGTTACGGGAATGAAAAACTGTTTTTT
-	TRBV20-1	-	TRBJ1-1	CSARDPRGRTEAFF	TGCAGTGCTAGAGATCCCCGGGGAAGGACTGAAGCTTTCTTT
-	TRBV7-9	few	TRBJ1-6	CASSLVLDSSTSTYNSPLHF	TGTGCCAGCAGCTTAGTTCTTGACAGTTCGACCTCGACCTATAATTCACCCCTCCACTTT
-	TRBV20-1	-	TRBJ2-6	CSARDTEGANVLTF	TGCAGTGCTAGAGACACGGAGGGGGCCAACGTCCTGACTTTC
-	TRBV18	many	TRBJ2-1	CASSPSGANEQFF	TGTGCCAGCTCACCGTCTGGAGCCAATGAGCAGTTCTTC
-	TRBV4-1	few	TRBJ2-7	CASSQDRNIFIYEQYF	TGCGCCAGCAGCCAAGATCGGAACATTTTCATCTACGAGCAGTACTTC
-	TRBV28	many	TRBJ1-5	CASQAGSTDQPQHF	TGTGCCTCTCAAGCAGGCTCCACTGATCAGCCCCAGCATTTT